Below, one TCR beta chain is given with its context. This clonotype was seen only once. It has no known antigen specificity. It is likely a read error, because the conserved phenylalanine at the end of the CDR3 is missing. In the germline V gene, CDR1 corresponds to ENHRY and CDR2 to SYGVKD. Trimmed from V: 8 bases; trimmed from J: 1 base; junction bases lacking a gene match: 8. From its first to its last residue, the CDR3 has 15 amino acids. The only DNA kept is the CDR3, 45 bases in frame from the first base. This specimen belongs to a study of tumor and adjacent non-tumor tissue in lung cancer (dated by TCRdb to between 2017 and 2018). Some background on the complete study: By cancer type, the cohort comprised approximately twelve adenocarcinoma patients, a couple of squamous cell carcinoma patients and 1 small cell lung cancer patient. The approximately 15 patients were aged about 31 to 80 years, included around ten men and 5 women, and had TNM stage I to III disease. In total, sequencing yielded approximately 130,000,000 productive TCRbeta reads, which works out to an average of approximately 4.1 million reads per sample. The study compared bulk TCRbeta repertoires between lung tumor tissue and matched distant non-tumor lung tissue from more than twelve lung cancer patients. For each patient, one tumor sample and one normal lung sample were taken, giving under 35 paired specimens that underwent TCRbeta CDR3 sequencing. General findings and caveats noted by the study authors: TCR diversity was significantly higher in younger patients, and higher tumor TCR diversity was associated with shorter overall and disease-free survival. Only roughly 14 patients were included in the cohort, and the need for larger samples and more detailed clinical data was noted by the authors. Because peripheral blood was not sequenced, blood TCRbeta repertoires in the lung cancer patients of the study were not examined. Tumor tissue showed significantly greater TCR diversity (inverse Simpson) than normal lung tissue (431.37 vs 166.20, P = 0.0075, Mann-Whitney U test). The top 100 clones made up a significantly larger cumulative share of the repertoire in normal lung than in tumor tissue. Neither the sequencing platform nor unique molecular identifiers are named or mentioned anywhere in the methods.

RNA was isolated from bulk unsorted tissue, and RNA quality was assessed with a NanoDrop ND-1000 and an Agilent 2100. Newly diagnosed lung cancer patients without prior chemotherapy who had been admitted for thoracic surgery in China between August and November 2014 were enrolled as donors. Anyone who had undergone radiotherapy or chemotherapy before, or who had another cancer at the same time, was left out of the study. Pieces of surgical tissue measuring about 1-2 cm3 were kept in RNAlater solution and stored at -80 degrees C until use. Libraries were prepared through multiplex PCR. The instrument was an Illumina HiSeq 2500. TCRbeta libraries were constructed through three rounds of nested PCR with primers (Table S4) according to protocols modified from ARM-PCR. Before sequencing, PCR products of 200-500 bp were excised from the gel and purified with the QIAquick gel extraction kit. The original pipeline was this. Trimmomatic was used to clean the reads, FLASH was used to merge the reads into complete CDR3 sequences, and MiTCR was used to assign the reads to V(D)J germline segments. Clonal diversity was calculated as the inverse Simpson's index using VDJtools. In-frame sequences lacking a premature stop codon were counted as productive reads. In-frame beta chains were kept once TCRdb had trimmed the public reads at Q25 with fastp and called clones with MiXCR. All rows with the same CDR3 protein become a single entry with the most common DNA and genes. It is TCRdb's table, rather than the study itself, that gives the V and J calls and clone size. This sample gives 60,000 to 85,000 distinct CDR3 sequences in total; 80% of them show up just once. The ten largest clonotypes hold about 14% of the sample.

The sequenced sample was lung tumor tissue. The chain links TRBV10-3 with TRBJ1-1, and TRBD1 matches 9 of the central bases. The origin of this receptor is a woman aged 45-60 years with non-small cell lung cancer. The DNA reads as follows: TGTGCCATCCGCACTCCGGGACAGGGGAACACTGAAGCTTTCTCT. It translates as CAIRTPGQGNTEAFS.